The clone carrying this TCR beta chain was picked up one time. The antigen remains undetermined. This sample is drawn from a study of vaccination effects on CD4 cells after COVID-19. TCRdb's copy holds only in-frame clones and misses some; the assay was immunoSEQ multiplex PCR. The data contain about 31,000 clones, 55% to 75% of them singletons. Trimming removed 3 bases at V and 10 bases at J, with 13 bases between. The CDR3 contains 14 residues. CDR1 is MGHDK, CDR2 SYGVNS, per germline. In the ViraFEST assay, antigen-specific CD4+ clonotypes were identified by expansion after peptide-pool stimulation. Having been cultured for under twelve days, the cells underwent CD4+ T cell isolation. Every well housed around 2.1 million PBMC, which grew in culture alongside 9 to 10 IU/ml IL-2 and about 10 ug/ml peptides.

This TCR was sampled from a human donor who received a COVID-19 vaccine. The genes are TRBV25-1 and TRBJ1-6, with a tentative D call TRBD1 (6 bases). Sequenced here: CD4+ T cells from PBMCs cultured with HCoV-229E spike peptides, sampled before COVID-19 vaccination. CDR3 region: CASSEGAIRSPLHF. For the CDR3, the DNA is TGTGCCAGCAGTGAGGGGGCAATACGGTCACCCCTCCACTTT.